This passage covers 25 T cell receptor beta chains from one sample sequenced in a study of identical twins. MiXCR, run by TCRdb on the 5' RACE reads, gives a single entry per CDR3 protein. Among roughly 500,000 distinct CDR3 sequences listed, approximately 22% were seen once. Another study also made use of these data, one on T cells expressing NK-cell markers.

The specimen was CD4+ T cells sorted from blood. The receptors come from a woman under 30 in good health.

The chain recombines TRBV10-3 with TRBJ2-3; D is perhaps TRBD2 (7 bases). With 3 bases removed from V and 2 bases from J, the gap between germline ends came to 12 bases. The CDR3 covers 15 residues. The germline V gene has CDR1 ENHRY and CDR2 SYGVKD. CDR3 DNA sequence: TGTGCCATCAGTGAATTCGCGGGGGCCACAGATACGCAGTATTTT. Encoded protein: CAISEFAGATDTQYF.

The gene calls are TRBV9 and TRBJ1-1; the D is unclear. The V gene lost 1 base and the J gene lost 3 bases, with 7 bases spanning the gap. This CDR3 contains 13 residues. Germline V CDR1 and CDR2: SGDLS, YYNGEE. The CDR3 here is CASSVWVDTEAFF. CDR3 DNA sequence: TGTGCCAGCAGCGTATGGGTCGACACTGAAGCTTTCTTT.

This clonotype has more than one count but fewer than ten. The gene calls are TRBV7-8 and TRBJ2-5, with D perhaps TRBD2 (6 bases). The CDR3 covers 17 residues. Between the trimmed V and J ends, which lost 2 bases and 4 bases, there was a span of 20 bases. Germline V gives CDR1 SGHVS, CDR2 FQNEAQ. CDR3 amino acids: CASSLSTGGRWRETQYF. The CDR3 bases are TGTGCCAGCAGCTTATCTACCGGGGGACGCTGGCGAGAGACCCAGTACTTC.

This clonotype was counted many times. The rearrangement links TRBV15 to TRBJ1-1; the match to TRBD1 covers 8 bases. The germline CDR1 and CDR2 sequences are LNHNV and YYDKDF (reference sequence). This CDR3 is 15 amino acids long. Trimming cost V 0 bases and J 4 bases; bases outside gene matches: 4. The CDR3 DNA follows: TGTGCCACCAGCAGAGATCCTCAGGGGGCCACTGAAGCTTTCTTT. This translates into CATSRDPQGATEAFF. The full variable domain, with the rest looked up from reference TRBV15 and TRBJ1-1, is DAMVIQNPRYQVTQFGKPVTLSCSQTLNHNVMYWYQQKSSQAPKLLFHYYDKDFNNEADTPDNFQSRRPNTSFCFLDIRSPGLGDTAMYLCATSRDPQGATEAFFGQGTRLTVV.

The chain joins TRBV5-1 to TRBJ2-2, with a weak D call TRBD2 (5 bases). In germline, CDR1 is SGHRS, CDR2 YFSETQ. The CDR3 runs to 17 residues. V lost 1 base and J 2 bases, leaving 15 bases between the germline ends. In nucleotides, the CDR3 is TGCGCCAGCAGCTTGACCCATGCTAGCCGCAACACCGGGGAGCTGTTTTTT. Translating gives CASSLTHASRNTGELFF.

The V gene is TRBV29-1, the J gene TRBJ2-5, with unresolved D. The CDR3 loop spans 10 amino acids. Germline values: CDR1 SQVTM, CDR2 ANQGSEA. With 6 bases removed from V and 10 bases from J, the gap between germline ends came to 12 bases. In DNA, the CDR3 is TGCAGCGTGCTCGTACTTGGCCAGTACTTC. It encodes CSVLVLGQYF.

The chain combines TRBV10-2 with TRBJ2-2; a possible D gene is TRBD2 (6 bases). CDR1 and CDR2 (germline): WSHSY, SAAADI. There are 13 residues in the CDR3. Trimming cost V 4 bases and J 10 bases, with 13 bases left between them. The CDR3 region has the DNA TGCGCCAGCAGTGTTGCGGGGTCCGAGGAGCTGTTTTTT. Its translation is CASSVAGSEELFF.

The V gene is TRBV9, the J gene TRBJ1-1; TRBD1 agrees at 8 bases. CDR1 SGDLS and CDR2 YYNGEE come from the germline V gene. The CDR3 consists of 16 residues. The V and J ends lost 0 bases and 11 bases, in that order; junction bases with no gene match: 15. The CDR3, as DNA: TGTGCCAGCAGCGTAGATCGGACAGGGAGGGTCTCGGGGGCTTTCTTT. This codes for CASSVDRTGRVSGAFF.

The chain's CDR3 is CASSLGAGDGYGYTF. The CDR3, as DNA: TGTGCCAGCAGTCTTGGAGCGGGGGATGGTTATGGCTACACCTTC. V gene TRBV12-3 or TRBV12-4 combines with J gene TRBJ1-2; D is perhaps TRBD1 (5 bases). CDR3 length equals 15 residues. V was pared by 5 bases and J by 5 bases, with 18 bases between.

J is TRBJ1-1 and V is TRBV5-1, with 7 bases aligning to TRBD1. Trimming removed 8 bases from V and 2 bases from J; junction bases left unmatched: 6. The CDR3 is 13 amino acids. Germline CDR1 and CDR2: SGHRS and YFSETQ. The CDR3 protein is CASGTGVNTEAFF. The CDR3 DNA sequence: TGCGCCAGTGGAACAGGGGTTAACACTGAAGCTTTCTTT.

This chain connects TRBV20-1 to TRBJ2-5; possibly TRBD1 for D (6 bases). V dropped 5 bases and J dropped 5 bases, with 15 bases sitting between them. CDR3 size: 13 residues. Germline V gene lookup returns CDR1 DFQATT and CDR2 SNEGSKA (reference sequence). The CDR3 coding sequence is TGCAGTGCTTCACAGGGATGGGGGGAGACCCAGTACTTC. Translating it yields CSASQGWGETQYF.

This clonotype was counted between two and nine times. J is TRBJ2-6 and V is TRBV28, with 7 bases lining up with TRBD1. V was pared by 6 bases and J by 0 bases, with 11 bases of the junction left unmatched. The length of the CDR3 is 18 residues. Per germline, CDR1 MDHEN and CDR2 SYDVKM. CDR3 bases: TGTGCCAGCAGGCTGACAGGGAGTCCAATCTCTGGGGCCAACGTCCTGACTTTC. This codes for CASRLTGSPISGANVLTF. Supplemented by reference TRBV28 and TRBJ2-6, the full variable domain reads DVKVTQSSRYLVKRTGEKVFLECVQDMDHENMFWYRQDPGLGLRLIYFSYDVKMKEKGDIPEGYSVSREKKERFSLILESASTNQTSMYLCASRLTGSPISGANVLTFGAGSRLTVL.

This clonotype was found a few times. V and J are TRBV5-1 and TRBJ1-1, with D possibly being TRBD1 (5 bases). The CDR3 is 13 residues long. V dropped 8 bases and J dropped 8 bases, with 19 bases sitting between them. Germline V gene sequence: CDR1 SGHRS, CDR2 YFSETQ. The chain's CDR3 is CASSVGATKEAFF. DNA of the CDR3: TGCGCCAGTTCCGTCGGGGCGACGAAAGAAGCTTTCTTT.

The V call is TRBV7-9, the J call TRBJ2-5, with TRBD2 as a possible D gene (5 bases). Germline V lookup: CDR1 SEHNR, CDR2 FQNEAQ (reference sequence). V lost 0 bases and J 5 bases, leaving 19 bases between the germline ends. CDR3 length: 17 residues. CDR3 region: CASSLARSSWMVETQYF. The CDR3 bases are TGTGCCAGCAGCTTAGCCCGGTCTAGCTGGATGGTGGAGACCCAGTACTTC.

The table lists this clonotype with a few counts. This chain joins TRBV29-1 and TRBJ2-4, with 10 bases lining up with TRBD1. Germline V lookup: CDR1 SQVTM, CDR2 ANQGSEA. Trimming at V came to 4 bases and at J to 8 bases, leaving 2 bases not matched to a gene. The CDR3 is made up of 12 amino acids. The CDR3 sequence is CSVGTGGDIQYF. The CDR3 coding sequence is TGCAGCGTTGGGACAGGGGGGGACATTCAGTACTTC.

This chain links TRBV7-9 with TRBJ2-1; 10 positions agree with TRBD2. This CDR3 region has 16 residues. Per the germline V gene, CDR1 is SEHNR and CDR2 is FQNEAQ (reference sequence). V shed 5 bases, J shed 8 bases, and the junction held 12 bases outside the gene matches. The CDR3 region is CASSTPGVSGRYEQFF. The DNA for the CDR3 is TGTGCCAGCAGCACCCCGGGGGTTAGCGGGAGGTATGAGCAGTTCTTC. Supplemented by reference TRBV7-9 and TRBJ2-1, the full variable domain reads DTGVSQNPRHKITKRGQNVTFRCDPISEHNRLYWYRQTLGQGPEFLTYFQNEAQLEKSRLLSDRFSAERPKGSFSTLEIQRTEQGDSAMYLCASSTPGVSGRYEQFFGPGTRLTVL.

This rearrangement joins TRBV6-1 to TRBJ2-5; 12 bases are a match to TRBD2. Trimming took 6 bases from V and 4 from J; bases not matched to a gene: 15. The germline V gene has CDR1 MNHNS and CDR2 SASEGT. CDR3 length equals 18 residues. CDR3 amino acids: CASSRFYSSGRAVETQYF. The CDR3 nucleotides are TGTGCCAGCAGCCGTTTCTATTCTAGCGGGAGGGCCGTAGAGACCCAGTACTTC.

The chain has TRBV27 and TRBJ1-1; a possible D gene is TRBD1 (5 bases). Germline values: CDR1 MNHEY, CDR2 SMNVEV (reference sequence). The CDR3 consists of 14 residues. The V end was cut by 2 bases, the J end by 4 bases, with 11 bases between. The CDR3 sequence: CASSLAGPITEAFF. The CDR3 DNA follows: TGTGCCAGCAGTTTAGCAGGGCCTATCACTGAAGCTTTCTTT.

Only a few counts were recorded for this clonotype. This rearrangement joins TRBV20-1 to TRBJ2-7; 7 positions agree with TRBD2. Germline CDR1 DFQATT, CDR2 SNEGSKA (reference sequence). CDR3 length: 14 amino acids. J gave up 3 bases and V 3 bases, and 8 bases lay outside the gene matches. DNA of the CDR3: TGCAGTGCTAGGCGAGGGAGGGAACTCTACGAGCAGTACTTC. Its protein product is CSARRGRELYEQYF.

In nucleotides, the CDR3 is TGTGCCAGCTTGGGAGACTACAATGAGCAGTTCTTC. Translation: CASLGDYNEQFF. This rearrangement joins TRBV12-3 or TRBV12-4 to TRBJ2-1; D may be TRBD2 (5 bases). The CDR3 runs 12 residues. V was pared by 8 bases and J by 3 bases, with 8 bases between.

The sample holds many counts of this clonotype. The chain links TRBV20-1 to TRBJ2-7; D unclear. V gave up 0 bases and J gave up 4 bases, with 10 bases separating them. Germline assignment: CDR1 DFQATT and CDR2 SNEGSKA (reference sequence). This CDR3 region has 13 residues. The CDR3 DNA sequence: TGCAGTGCTAGAGATCCGCTGTTTTACGAGCAGTACTTC. Protein: CSARDPLFYEQYF.

The chain links TRBV10-3 to TRBJ2-6, with TRBD1 as a possible D gene (6 bases). V was pared by 5 bases and J by 2 bases, with 7 bases between. The length of the CDR3 is 14 residues. Per germline, CDR1 ENHRY and CDR2 SYGVKD. In DNA form, the CDR3 reads TGTGCCATCAGTCCAGGGGCTGGGGCCAACGTCCTGACTTTC. Its translation is CAISPGAGANVLTF.

This clonotype has a handful of counts. This chain uses TRBV5-1 with TRBJ1-2; possible D gene TRBD1, 6 bases. Germline V gives CDR1 SGHRS, CDR2 YFSETQ. CDR3 length: 16 amino acids. V lost 0 bases, J lost 8 bases, and 20 bases lay in between. The CDR3 sequence: CASSLALGGRESGYTF. CDR3 nucleotide sequence: TGCGCCAGCAGCTTGGCTCTTGGGGGCCGAGAATCCGGCTACACCTTC.

This clonotype was recorded only once. The V call is TRBV6-1, the J call TRBJ2-1; D is tentatively TRBD1 or TRBD2 (6 bases each). In germline, CDR1 is MNHNS, CDR2 SASEGT. The V end was cut by 8 bases, the J end by 5 bases, with 16 bases between. CDR3 length equals 14 residues. CDR3 in DNA: TGTGCCAGCGAATTCATTAGGGGGGACAATGAGCAGTTCTTC. This sequence encodes CASEFIRGDNEQFF.

This clonotype was found a few times. The rearrangement joins TRBV6-1 to TRBJ1-1; 11 nucleotides line up with TRBD1. The CDR3 runs to 15 residues. CDR1 and CDR2 (germline): MNHNS, SASEGT. The trim removed 6 bases at V and 2 bases at J, leaving 5 bases unmatched. CDR3 sequence reads: CASRDRGPPNTEAFF. CDR3 DNA sequence: TGTGCCAGCAGGGACAGGGGGCCTCCCAACACTGAAGCTTTCTTT.